This T cell receptor beta chain was retrieved from a study of cytomegalovirus exposure and HLA in healthy donors. Turning to the study itself: Earlier findings included 100 million to 130 million unique TCR beta sequences obtained from 150 million to 200 million T cells.

The CDR3 has 15 residues. The germline CDR1 and CDR2 sequences are LNHNV and YYDKDF (reference sequence). V gave up 0 bases and J gave up 1 base, with 10 bases separating them. Notes on the study in general: Later analysis showed most CMV-associated TCR beta chains appearing HLA-restricted.

In regard to this clone: What it binds is not known.

Vbeta (60) and Jbeta (13) primers were used in the PCR. Measured with immunoSEQ multiplex PCR; TCRdb has only the in-frame clones, and not every one. The profile shows about 180,000 clones, 84% of them singletons. The receptor comes from a girl aged 2-15 years in good health and CMV-seropositive. V usage is TRBV15 and J usage is TRBJ2-7, with TRBD2 as a possible D gene (5 bases). The sample consisted of PBMCs. The CDR3 sequence: CATSRDWTGSYEQYF. The CDR3 DNA reads TGTGCCACCAGCAGAGATTGGACGGGATCCTACGAGCAGTACTTC.